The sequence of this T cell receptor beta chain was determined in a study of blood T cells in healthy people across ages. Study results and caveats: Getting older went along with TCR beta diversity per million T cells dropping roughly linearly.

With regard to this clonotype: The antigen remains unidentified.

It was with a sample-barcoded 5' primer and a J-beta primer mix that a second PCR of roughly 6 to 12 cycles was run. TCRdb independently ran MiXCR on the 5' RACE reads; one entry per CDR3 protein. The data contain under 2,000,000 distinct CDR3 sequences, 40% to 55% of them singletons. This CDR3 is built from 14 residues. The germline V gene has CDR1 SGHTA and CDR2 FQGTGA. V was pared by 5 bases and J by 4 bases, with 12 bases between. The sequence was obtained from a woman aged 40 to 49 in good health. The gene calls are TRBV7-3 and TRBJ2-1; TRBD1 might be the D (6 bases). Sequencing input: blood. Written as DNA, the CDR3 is TGTGCCAGCAGCCCCACACAGGGATACAATGAGCAGTTCTTC. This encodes CASSPTQGYNEQFF.